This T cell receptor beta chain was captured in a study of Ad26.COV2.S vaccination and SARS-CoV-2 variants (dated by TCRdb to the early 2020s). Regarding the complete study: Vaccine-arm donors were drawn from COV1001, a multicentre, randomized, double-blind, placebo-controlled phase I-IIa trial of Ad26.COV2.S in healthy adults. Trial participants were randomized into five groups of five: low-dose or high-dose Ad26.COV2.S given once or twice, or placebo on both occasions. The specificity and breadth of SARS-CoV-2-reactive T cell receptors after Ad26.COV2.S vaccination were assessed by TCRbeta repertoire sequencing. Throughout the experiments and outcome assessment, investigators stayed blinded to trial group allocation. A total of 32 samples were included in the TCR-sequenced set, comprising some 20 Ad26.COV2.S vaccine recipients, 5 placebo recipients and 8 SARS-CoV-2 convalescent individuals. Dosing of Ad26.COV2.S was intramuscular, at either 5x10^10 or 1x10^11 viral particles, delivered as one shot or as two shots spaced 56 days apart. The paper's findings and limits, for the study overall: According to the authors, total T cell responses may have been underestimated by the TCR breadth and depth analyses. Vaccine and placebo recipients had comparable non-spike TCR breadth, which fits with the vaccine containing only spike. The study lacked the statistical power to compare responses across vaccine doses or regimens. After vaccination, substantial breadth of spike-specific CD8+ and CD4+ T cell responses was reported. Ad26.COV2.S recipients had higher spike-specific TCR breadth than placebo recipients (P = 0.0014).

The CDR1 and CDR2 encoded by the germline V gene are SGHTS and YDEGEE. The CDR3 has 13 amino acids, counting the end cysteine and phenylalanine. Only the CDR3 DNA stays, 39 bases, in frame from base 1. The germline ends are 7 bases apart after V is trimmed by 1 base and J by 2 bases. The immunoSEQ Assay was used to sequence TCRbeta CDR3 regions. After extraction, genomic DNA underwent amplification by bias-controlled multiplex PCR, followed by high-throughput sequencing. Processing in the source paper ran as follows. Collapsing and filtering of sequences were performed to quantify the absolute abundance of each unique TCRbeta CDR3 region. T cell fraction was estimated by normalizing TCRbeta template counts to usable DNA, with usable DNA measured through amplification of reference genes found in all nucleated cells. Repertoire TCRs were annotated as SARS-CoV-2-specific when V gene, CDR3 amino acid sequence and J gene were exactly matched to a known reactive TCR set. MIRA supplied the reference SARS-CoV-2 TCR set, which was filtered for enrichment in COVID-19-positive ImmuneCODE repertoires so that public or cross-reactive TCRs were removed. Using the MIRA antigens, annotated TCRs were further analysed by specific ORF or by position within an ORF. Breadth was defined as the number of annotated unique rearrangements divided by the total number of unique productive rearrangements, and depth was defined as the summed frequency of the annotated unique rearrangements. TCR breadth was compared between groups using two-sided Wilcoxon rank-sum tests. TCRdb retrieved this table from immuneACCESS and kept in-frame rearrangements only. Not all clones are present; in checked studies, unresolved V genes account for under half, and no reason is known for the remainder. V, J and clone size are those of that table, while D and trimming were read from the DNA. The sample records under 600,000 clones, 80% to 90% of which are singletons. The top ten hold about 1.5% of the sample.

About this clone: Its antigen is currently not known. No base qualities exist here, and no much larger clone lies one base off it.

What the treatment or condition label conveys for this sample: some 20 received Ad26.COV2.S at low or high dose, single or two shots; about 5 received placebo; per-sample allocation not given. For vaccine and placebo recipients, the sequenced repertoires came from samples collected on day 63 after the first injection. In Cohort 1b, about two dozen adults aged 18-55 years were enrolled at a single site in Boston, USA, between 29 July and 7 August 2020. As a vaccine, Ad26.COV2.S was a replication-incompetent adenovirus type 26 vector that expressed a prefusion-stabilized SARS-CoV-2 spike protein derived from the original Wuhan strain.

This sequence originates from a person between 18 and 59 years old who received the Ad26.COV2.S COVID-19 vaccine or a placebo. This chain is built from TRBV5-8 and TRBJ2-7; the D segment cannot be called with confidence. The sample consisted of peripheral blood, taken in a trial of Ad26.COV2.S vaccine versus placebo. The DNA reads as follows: TGTGCCAGCAGCTTGTGGTCGACCTACGAGCAGTACTTC. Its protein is CASSLWSTYEQYF.